Reported below is one TCR beta chain. This entry is derived from a study of blood T cell repertoires in COVID-19. The germline V gene encodes CDR1 SGDLS and CDR2 YYNGEE. The V gene end was trimmed by 1 base and the J gene end by 0 bases; junction bases not matched to a gene: 8. The CDR3 is 17 amino acids. This study enrolled people aged about 18 to 90 from about two dozen US geographic areas. Participant-given clinical history determined each cohort assignment. Sequencing was performed with immunoSEQ multiplex PCR; in TCRdb, only in-frame clones are kept and a portion is missing. This sample has fewer than 250,000 clones, with roughly 90% found just once.

The chain has TRBV9 and TRBJ1-2; the match to TRBD1 covers 8 bases. This clonotype was sampled from a woman between 18 and 29 years old who had recovered from COVID-19. Sequencing was done on a sample of PBMCs or T cells enriched from blood (not recorded which). The CDR3 coding sequence is TGTGCCAGCAGCGTAAGTCAGGGGGCGATATCTAACTATGGCTACACCTTC. Amino acid sequence: CASSVSQGAISNYGYTF.